These 3 T cell receptor beta chains came from one sample sequenced in a study of blood T cell repertoires in COVID-19. Assay: immunoSEQ multiplex PCR; the TCRdb copy retains only in-frame clones and omits some. Among fewer than 200,000 clones listed, over 70% were seen once. The sample comprised PBMCs or T cells enriched from blood (not recorded which). Source of these receptors: a woman in her thirties or forties with acute COVID-19.

V and J are TRBV18 and TRBJ2-6; D is uncertain. This CDR3 comprises 12 residues. The V gene lost 3 bases and the J gene lost 18 bases, with 15 bases spanning the gap. Germline lookup yields CDR1 KGHSH and CDR2 LQKENI. The CDR3 protein is CASSPDDGGKTF. In DNA form, the CDR3 reads TGTGCCAGCTCACCGGATGACGGCGGAAAGACTTTC.

On this clone itself: The junction and the germline gene differ at one end; a read error may be behind it. The CDR3 here is CASSYSSSSGGSANSGYTF. The CDR3 DNA reads as TGTGCCAGCAGTTACTCGAGTAGTTCAGGGGGCAGCGCTAACTCTGGCTACACCTTC. The gene calls are TRBV6-2 or TRBV6-3 and TRBJ1-2; 8 nucleotides match TRBD1. Germline V CDR1 and CDR2: MNHEY, SVGEGT. CDR3 length equals 19 residues.

This chain joins TRBV6-5 and TRBJ2-1; D is unresolved. The CDR3 runs to 13 residues. Trimming pared 7 bases from V and 0 bases from J, leaving 7 bases between. Germline lookup yields CDR1 MNHEY and CDR2 SVGAGI. CDR3 nucleotides: TGTGCCAGCACTGTGAGCTCCTACAATGAGCAGTTCTTC. It translates to CASTVSSYNEQFF.